This record concerns one T cell receptor (beta chain) sequence. Its antigen is currently unknown. This same CDR3 is encoded by further DNA sequences in the sample. The PCR was carried out with 60 Vbeta primers and 13 Jbeta primers. Assay: immunoSEQ multiplex PCR; the TCRdb copy retains only in-frame clones and omits some. The sample contains about 160,000 clones, more than 75% of which appear only once. V shed 0 bases and J shed 3 bases, with 12 bases lying between them. The CDR3 contains 15 residues. Per germline, CDR1 SGHRS and CDR2 YFSETQ. This entry comes from a study of cytomegalovirus exposure and HLA in healthy donors. Study conclusions and caveats: In an earlier analysis, most TCR beta V segments were productive about 87% or about 30% of the time.

The material sequenced was PBMCs. The V call is TRBV5-1, the J call TRBJ1-1; possibly TRBD1 for D (5 bases). This TCR was recovered from a young man in good health and CMV-seropositive. The CDR3: CASSLGQGGDTEAFF. CDR3 coding DNA: TGCGCCAGCAGCTTGGGGCAGGGAGGCGACACTGAAGCTTTCTTT.